This TCR beta chain was found in a study of blood T cell repertoires in COVID-19. Germline CDR1 KGHSH, CDR2 LQKENI. CDR3 length: 14 amino acids. V was shortened by 3 bases and J by 2 bases, with 9 bases between the two germline ends. Produced via immunoSEQ multiplex PCR; TCRdb's table is partial and in-frame only. The sample gives about 260,000 clones, approximately 85% of which show up once; 2% to 2.5% is in the top ten. The sequenced sample consisted of PBMCs or T cells enriched from blood (not recorded which). The clonotype was recovered from a woman in her forties or fifties who had recovered from COVID-19. The chain is built from TRBV18 and TRBJ2-3, with D unresolved. CDR3 residues: CASSPLSSTDTQYF. The CDR3, as DNA: TGTGCCAGCTCACCCTTAAGCTCCACAGATACGCAGTATTTT.